The 10 T cell receptor beta chains in this list originate from one sample, sequenced in a study of PD-L1 blockade in urothelial cancer. The method was immunoSEQ multiplex PCR; TCRdb's version includes in-frame clones alone and lacks a portion of them. The sample gives roughly 95,000 clones, around 90% of which show up once; 2% to 2.5% is in the top ten. Time point in this sample: pretreatment peripheral blood. The material was PBMCs, obtained around atezolizumab (anti-PD-L1) treatment. Every receptor here comes from a man between 60 and 70 years old with urothelial cancer.

Here the CDR3 DNA reads TGTGCCAGCAGCGTAGGGGCAGGGGCCCAAGAGACCCAGTACTTC. It yields the protein CASSVGAGAQETQYF. The chain has TRBV9 and TRBJ2-5; TRBD1 is a possible D gene (6 bases). Trimming removed 0 bases at V and 1 base at J, with 10 bases between. Looked up from germline, CDR1 is SGDLS and CDR2 is YYNGEE. CDR3 length: 15 amino acids.

In DNA, the CDR3 is TGTGCCAGCTCACCTGGGTTGACTGGGCAAGAGACCCAGTACTTC. This translates into CASSPGLTGQETQYF. The chain employs TRBV18 and TRBJ2-5; D remains ambiguous. Trimming cost V 3 bases and J 2 bases, with 13 bases left between them. Per the germline V gene, CDR1 is KGHSH and CDR2 is LQKENI. This CDR3 region has 15 residues.

The chain is built from TRBV4-2 and TRBJ1-5; 7 nucleotides match TRBD1. The CDR3 is 14 residues long. Trimming removed 8 bases from V and 5 bases from J; junction bases left unmatched: 9. Per the germline V gene, CDR1 is LGHNA and CDR2 is YNFKEQ. The CDR3 DNA is TGTGCCAGCTCTCGGACAGGAGGGGATCAGCCCCAGCATTTT. Translated: CASSRTGGDQPQHF.

V is TRBV7-3 and J is TRBJ1-1; 8 nucleotides match TRBD1. With 5 bases clipped from V and 4 bases from J, the junction kept 6 bases outside the gene matches. CDR3 length: 14 residues. Germline values: CDR1 SGHTA, CDR2 FQGTGA. Here the CDR3 DNA reads TGTGCCAGCAGCATGACAGGGGAGAGCACTGAAGCTTTCTTT. Translating gives CASSMTGESTEAFF.

This chain links TRBV5-1 with TRBJ1-2, with D unclear. This CDR3 has 14 amino acids. Germline values: CDR1 SGHRS, CDR2 YFSETQ. V was trimmed by 5 bases and J by 6 bases, leaving 17 bases between them. The CDR3: CASSSGSLSDGYTF. DNA for the CDR3: TGCGCCAGCAGTTCGGGATCCTTAAGCGATGGCTACACCTTC.

The genes are TRBV20-1 and TRBJ1-4; D remains unclear. The CDR3 consists of 10 residues. Trimming pared 3 bases from V and 7 bases from J, leaving 3 bases between. From germline, CDR1 is DFQATT and CDR2 SNEGSKA (reference sequence). In nucleotides, the CDR3 is TGCAGTGCTAGTCGTGAAAAACTGTTTTTT. This codes for CSASREKLFF.

The chain has TRBV4-3 and TRBJ2-7, with D possibly being TRBD2 (6 bases). The V end lost 1 base, the J end lost 7 bases, and 8 bases lay between the germline ends. CDR1 and CDR2 (germline): LGHNA, YSLEER. CDR3 length equals 12 residues. Here the CDR3 DNA reads TGCGCCAGCAGCCAAGTTGGGGGGGAGCAGTACTTC. It translates to CASSQVGGEQYF.

The chain employs TRBV19 and TRBJ2-2, with a possible D match to TRBD1 (5 bases). The CDR3 extends over 14 amino acids. Trimming pared 5 bases from V and 4 bases from J, leaving 11 bases between. The V gene's germline CDR1 is LNHDA and CDR2 SQIVND (reference sequence). The CDR3 reads CASSVQGSTGELFF. The CDR3 region has the DNA TGTGCCAGTAGTGTCCAGGGCTCCACCGGGGAGCTGTTTTTT.

The chain couples TRBV14 to TRBJ2-5; possibly TRBD2 for D (5 bases). Germline V gene lookup returns CDR1 SGHDN and CDR2 FVKESK. V gave up 5 bases and J gave up 4 bases, with 14 bases separating them. This CDR3 is 14 amino acids long. CDR3 residues: CASSDGSWGETQYF. The CDR3 nucleotides are TGTGCCAGCAGCGATGGGAGCTGGGGAGAGACCCAGTACTTC.

The chain combines TRBV6-4 with TRBJ2-3, with D possibly being TRBD1 (6 bases). The CDR3 totals 15 residues. The germline V gene encodes CDR1 MRHNA and CDR2 SNTAGT. V was cut by 0 bases and J by 1 base, with 8 bases left in between. The DNA of the CDR3 is TGTGCCAGCAGTGACTCAGAGGGGGGCACAGATACGCAGTATTTT. It specifies CASSDSEGGTDTQYF.